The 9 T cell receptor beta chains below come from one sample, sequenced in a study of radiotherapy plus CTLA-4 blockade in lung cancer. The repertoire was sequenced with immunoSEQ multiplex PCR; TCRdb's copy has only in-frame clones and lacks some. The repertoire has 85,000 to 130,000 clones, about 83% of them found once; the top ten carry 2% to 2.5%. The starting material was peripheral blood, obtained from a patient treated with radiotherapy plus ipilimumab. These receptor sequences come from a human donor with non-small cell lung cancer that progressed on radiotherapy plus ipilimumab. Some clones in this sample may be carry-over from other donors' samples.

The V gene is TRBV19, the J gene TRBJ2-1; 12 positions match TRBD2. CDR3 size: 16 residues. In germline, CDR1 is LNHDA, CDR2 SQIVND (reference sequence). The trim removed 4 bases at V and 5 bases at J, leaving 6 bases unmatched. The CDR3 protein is CASSRLAGGSDNEQFF. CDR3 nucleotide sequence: TGTGCCAGTAGTAGGCTAGCGGGGGGGTCGGACAATGAGCAGTTCTTC.

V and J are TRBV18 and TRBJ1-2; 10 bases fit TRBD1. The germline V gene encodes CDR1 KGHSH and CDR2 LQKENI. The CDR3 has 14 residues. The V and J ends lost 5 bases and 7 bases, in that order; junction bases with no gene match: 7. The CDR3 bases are TGTGCCAGCTCAACCCCGGGACAGGGGTTTGGCTACACCTTC. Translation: CASSTPGQGFGYTF.

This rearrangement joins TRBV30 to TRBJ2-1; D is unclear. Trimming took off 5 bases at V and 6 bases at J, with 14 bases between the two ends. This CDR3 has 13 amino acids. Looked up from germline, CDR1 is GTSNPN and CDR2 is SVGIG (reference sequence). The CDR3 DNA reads TGTGCCTGGGGGTTAGAGCGAATCAATGAGCAGTTCTTC. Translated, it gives CAWGLERINEQFF.

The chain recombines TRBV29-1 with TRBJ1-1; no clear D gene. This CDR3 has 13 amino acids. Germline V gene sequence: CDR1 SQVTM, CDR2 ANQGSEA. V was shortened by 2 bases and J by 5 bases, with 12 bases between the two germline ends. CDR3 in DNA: TGCAGCGTTGAAACACAGATTGTGACTGAAGCTTTCTTT. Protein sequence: CSVETQIVTEAFF.

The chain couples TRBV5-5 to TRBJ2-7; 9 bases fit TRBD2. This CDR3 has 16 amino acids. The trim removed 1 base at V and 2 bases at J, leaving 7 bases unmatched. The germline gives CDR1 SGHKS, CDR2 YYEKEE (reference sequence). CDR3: CASSLSIAGAPYEQYF. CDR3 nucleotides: TGTGCCAGCAGCTTGTCTATAGCGGGGGCCCCCTACGAGCAGTACTTC.

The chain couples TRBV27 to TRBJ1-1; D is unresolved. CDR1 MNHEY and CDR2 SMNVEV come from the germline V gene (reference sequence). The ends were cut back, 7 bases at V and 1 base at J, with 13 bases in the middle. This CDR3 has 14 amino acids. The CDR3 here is CASNLYRANTEAFF. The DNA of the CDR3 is TGTGCCAGCAACCTGTATAGAGCGAACACTGAAGCTTTCTTT.

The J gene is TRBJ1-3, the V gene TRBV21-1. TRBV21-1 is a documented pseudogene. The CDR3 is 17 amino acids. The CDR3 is CASSEGLLQHARNTIYF. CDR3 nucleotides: TGTGCCAGCAGTGAGGGGCTGCTACAACACGCACGAAACACCATATATTTT.

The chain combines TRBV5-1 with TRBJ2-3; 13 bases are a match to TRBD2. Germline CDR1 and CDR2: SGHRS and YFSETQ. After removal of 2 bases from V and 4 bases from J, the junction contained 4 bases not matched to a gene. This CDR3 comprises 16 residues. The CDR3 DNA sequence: TGCGCCAGCAGCTTACTAGCGGGGGGGCAGGCAGATACGCAGTATTTT. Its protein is CASSLLAGGQADTQYF.

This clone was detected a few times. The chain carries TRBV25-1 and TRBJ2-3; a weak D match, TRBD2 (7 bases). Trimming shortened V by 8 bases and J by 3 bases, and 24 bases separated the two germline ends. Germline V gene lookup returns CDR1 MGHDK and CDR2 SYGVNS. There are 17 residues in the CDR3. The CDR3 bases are TGTGCCAGCGGCCGTTCGGGGGGCGGTTTAATGACAGATACGCAGTATTTT. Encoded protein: CASGRSGGGLMTDTQYF.